The 15 T cell receptor beta chains below all came from one sample that was sequenced in a study of blood T cell repertoires in COVID-19. Repertoires were generated with immunoSEQ multiplex PCR, while TCRdb's copy carries only in-frame clones and drops some. The table lists 210,000 or so clones, 86% of them singletons. Sequencing was performed on peripheral blood. The source of these receptors is a man between 50 and 59 years old with acute or convalescent COVID-19.

The chain is built from TRBV7-6 and TRBJ1-4, with 8 bases lining up with TRBD1. The CDR3 has 14 amino acids. The V and J ends lost 4 bases and 3 bases, in that order; junction bases with no gene match: 1. Germline lookup yields CDR1 SGHVS and CDR2 FNYEAQ. CDR3 loop: CASSSTGANEKLFF. Written as DNA, the CDR3 is TGTGCCAGCAGCTCGACAGGGGCTAATGAAAAACTGTTTTTT. Combining the CDR3 with reference TRBV7-6 and TRBJ1-4 gives the whole variable domain GAGVSQSPRYKVTKRGQDVALRCDPISGHVSLYWYRQALGQGPEFLTYFNYEAQQDKSGLPNDRFSAERPEGSISTLTIQRTEQRDSAMYRCASSSTGANEKLFFGSGTQLSVL.

V usage is TRBV6-6 and J usage is TRBJ2-7; D is unresolved. The germline gives CDR1 MNHNY, CDR2 SVGAGI (reference sequence). V shed 6 bases and J shed 1 base, with 7 bases lying between them. The CDR3 spans 12 residues. The CDR3 sequence is CASRTASYEQYF. CDR3 sequence (DNA): TGTGCCAGCAGAACAGCTTCCTACGAGCAGTACTTC.

This clone has a count of ten or more. The CDR3 DNA is TGTGCCAGTAGTACCGACAGGGTTACTGAAGCTTTCTTT. Protein: CASSTDRVTEAFF. The J gene is TRBJ1-1, the V gene TRBV19, with 7 bases lining up with TRBD1. V dropped 4 bases and J dropped 5; count of bases not matched to a gene: 4. The CDR3 totals 13 residues. Germline CDR1 reads LNHDA; CDR2 reads SQIVND (reference sequence).

This clone came up a few times. V and J are TRBV4-1 and TRBJ2-5; D possibly corresponds to TRBD2 (6 bases). Trimming took off 3 bases at V and 9 bases at J, with 23 bases between the two ends. Germline loops: CDR1 MGHRA, CDR2 YSYEKL. This CDR3 is 16 amino acids long. CDR3 sequence: CASSQGTTRGLSAQYF. DNA of the CDR3: TGCGCCAGCAGCCAGGGGACCACGCGGGGATTGTCGGCCCAGTACTTC.

In DNA, the CDR3 is TGTGCCAGCAGTTACAGGGGCCCAGGGGGCCCAGATACGCAGTATTTT. Its translation: CASSYRGPGGPDTQYF. This chain connects TRBV6-5 to TRBJ2-3; 8 bases match TRBD1. CDR3 length: 16 amino acids. CDR1 is MNHEY, CDR2 SVGAGI, per germline. Unmatched junction bases numbered 8, after V lost 2 bases and J lost 4 bases.

Turning to this clone: It is unclear where the CDR3 begins or ends on the DNA, so no DNA is shown, and the CDR3 is as TCRdb lists it. The chain combines TRBV5-1 with TRBJ1-4; the table gives TRBD1 as D, unverified against the DNA. Germline V gene lookup returns CDR1 SGHRS and CDR2 YFSETQ. Termini included, the CDR3 measures 14 amino acids. The CDR3 sequence is CASSFGPGDEKLFF.

This clone was seen only once. The rearrangement joins TRBV7-3 to TRBJ2-3; D possibly corresponds to TRBD2 (6 bases). V was trimmed by 3 bases and J by 1 base, leaving 8 bases between them. This CDR3 comprises 14 residues. Germline V CDR1 and CDR2: SGHTA, FQGTGA. CDR3 nucleotide sequence: TGTGCCAGCAGCTTCGGCGGGGGCACAGATACGCAGTATTTT. Its protein is CASSFGGGTDTQYF. Full variable domain (remainder filled in from reference TRBV7-3 and TRBJ2-3): GAGVSQTPSNKVTEKGKYVELRCDPISGHTALYWYRQSLGQGPEFLIYFQGTGAADDSGLPNDRFFAVRPEGSVSTLKIQRTERGDSAVYLCASSFGGGTDTQYFGPGTRLTVL.

This clone was counted a few times. CDR3 sequence reads: CASSIDLAGGRVQETQYF. For the CDR3, the DNA is TGTGCCAGTAGTATAGATCTGGCAGGGGGTCGGGTCCAAGAGACCCAGTACTTC. The J gene is TRBJ2-5, the V gene TRBV19, with TRBD1 matching over 7 bases. Germline loops: CDR1 LNHDA, CDR2 SQIVND (reference sequence). J was trimmed by 1 base and V by 0 bases; bases with no gene match: 11. This CDR3 region has 18 residues. The variable domain in full, completed from reference TRBV19 and TRBJ2-5, reads DGGITQSPKYLFRKEGQNVTLSCEQNLNHDAMYWYRQDPGQGLRLIYYSQIVNDFQKGDIAEGYSVSREKKESFPLTVTSAQKNPTAFYLCASSIDLAGGRVQETQYFGPGTRLLVL.

The rearrangement uses TRBV5-8 and TRBJ2-1, with TRBD1 matching 8 bases. Germline lookup yields CDR1 SGHTS and CDR2 YDEGEE. The CDR3 loop spans 17 amino acids. V trimming: 1 base; J trimming: 2 bases; junction bases outside the gene matches: 8. CDR3 protein: CASSLPLGQGPYNEQFF. As DNA, the CDR3 is TGTGCCAGCAGCTTGCCGTTAGGACAGGGCCCCTACAATGAGCAGTTCTTC.

This clone was recorded only once. As DNA, the CDR3 is TGTGCCAGCAGCAATGGTAGGACAGGGGTGAACACTGAAGCTTTCTTT. Protein product: CASSNGRTGVNTEAFF. V usage is TRBV21-1 and J usage is TRBJ1-1; TRBD1, the table's D call, was not compared with the DNA. TRBV21-1 is marked as a pseudogene. The CDR3 sequence is 16 residues long.

This sequence joins TRBV2 and TRBJ1-5; 7 bases match TRBD1. Germline CDR1 is SNHLY and CDR2 is FYNNEI. The CDR3 spans 14 residues. The V gene end was trimmed by 6 bases and the J gene end by 3 bases; junction bases not matched to a gene: 5. The CDR3 DNA follows: TGTGCCAGCAGATGGGACAGCCCCAATCAGCCCCAGCATTTT. It is translated as CASRWDSPNQPQHF.

The chain has TRBV7-9 and TRBJ2-1; 8 positions agree with TRBD2. Germline V CDR1 and CDR2: SEHNR, FQNEAQ (reference sequence). The CDR3 contains 15 residues. V dropped 4 bases and J dropped 4; count of bases not matched to a gene: 6. The CDR3, as DNA: TGTGCCAGCAGCTCTCGGACGGGGGGGTACAATGAGCAGTTCTTC. Its protein product is CASSSRTGGYNEQFF.

This rearrangement joins TRBV6-5 to TRBJ2-1; 7 bases match TRBD2. The germline V gene has CDR1 MNHEY and CDR2 SVGAGI. This CDR3 region has 14 residues. The V gene end was trimmed by 7 bases and the J gene end by 0 bases; junction bases not matched to a gene: 3. The CDR3 protein is CASKSGDSYNEQFF. The CDR3 DNA is TGTGCCAGCAAGAGCGGGGACTCCTACAATGAGCAGTTCTTC.

The chain links TRBV10-2 to TRBJ2-7; 10 positions match TRBD1. V trimming: 5 bases; J trimming: 0 bases; junction bases outside the gene matches: 4. Looked up from germline, CDR1 is WSHSY and CDR2 is SAAADI. CDR3 length equals 15 residues. Here the CDR3 DNA reads TGCGCCAGCAGTTCGGGACAGGGGATCTCCTACGAGCAGTACTTC. This gives the protein CASSSGQGISYEQYF.

This clone was counted only a few times. The chain has TRBV19 and TRBJ1-5, with D unresolved. Per the germline V gene, CDR1 is LNHDA and CDR2 is SQIVND (reference sequence). The ends were cut back, 5 bases at V and 0 bases at J, with 11 bases in the middle. The CDR3 is 15 residues long. The CDR3 region has the DNA TGTGCCAGTAGTCTAGCAGTTTTTAGCAATCAGCCCCAGCATTTT. It is translated as CASSLAVFSNQPQHF. The full variable domain, rest sourced from reference TRBV19 and TRBJ1-5, is DGGITQSPKYLFRKEGQNVTLSCEQNLNHDAMYWYRQDPGQGLRLIYYSQIVNDFQKGDIAEGYSVSREKKESFPLTVTSAQKNPTAFYLCASSLAVFSNQPQHFGDGTRLSIL.